This entry is about one T cell receptor (beta chain). Its matching antigen is unknown. The sample comes from a study of cytomegalovirus exposure and HLA in healthy donors. Study outcomes and limitations: A reported reduction in N-insertions relative to the approximately 670-donor mean was seen in an Asian-associated ancestry cluster in a later analysis. Follow-up analysis later connected one missense variant in DCLRE1C with trimming of TCR beta V- and J-genes.

Primers included in the PCR were 60 Vbeta and 13 Jbeta primers. Measured with immunoSEQ multiplex PCR; TCRdb has only the in-frame clones, and not every one. The sample carries about 160,000 clones, roughly two thirds recorded once. The CDR3 sequence is 15 residues long. Germline values: CDR1 MGHDK, CDR2 SYGVNS. V usage is TRBV25-1 and J usage is TRBJ2-5, with D possibly being TRBD2 (5 bases). The J call may be in error: the DNA end matches TRBJ2-7 better. The receptor comes from a woman between 25 and 40 years old in good health and CMV-seronegative. The sample consisted of PBMCs. The CDR3 DNA reads TGTGCCAGCAGCGAGGGTCAGAACCCTTCCTACGAGCAGTACTTC. Translating it yields CASSEGQNPSYEQYF.